Following are 3 T cell receptor beta chains from one sample sequenced in a study of T cell changes during pregnancy in multiple sclerosis. Using immunoSEQ multiplex PCR, the repertoire was profiled, and TCRdb retains in-frame clones only, with some absent. The table lists some 96,000 clones, approximately 92% of them singletons. This specimen consisted of peripheral blood, obtained after pregnancy. Receptor source: a female donor with multiple sclerosis, enrolled in a pregnancy study.

About this clone itself: No conserved phenylalanine or tryptophan ends this CDR3, so it is likely a read error. The DNA is left out, because the CDR3 cannot be placed on it with certainty; the CDR3 is given as TCRdb lists it. The chain uses TRBV30 and TRBJ2-7; whether TRBD2, the table's D call, matches the DNA was not checked. Germline lookup yields CDR1 GTSNPN and CDR2 SVGIG (reference sequence). The CDR3 spans 11 residues, counting both ends. The CDR3 here is CAWSVVGLAGI.

The genes are TRBV30 and TRBJ2-2, with D possibly TRBD2 on 6 matching bases. V was clipped by 3 bases and J by 0 bases, with 20 bases between them. Germline CDR1 is GTSNPN and CDR2 is SVGIG (reference sequence). The CDR3 has 18 residues. The CDR3 sequence: CAWRAWVGAGPNTGELFF. The DNA of the CDR3 is TGTGCCTGGAGGGCTTGGGTTGGAGCGGGCCCGAACACCGGGGAGCTGTTTTTT. Using reference TRBV30 and TRBJ2-2 for the parts outside the CDR3, the full variable domain is SQTIHQWPATLVQPVGSPLSLECTVEGTSNPNLYWYRQAAGRGLQLLFYSVGIGQISSEVPQNLSASRPQDRQFILSSKKLLLSDSGFYLCAWRAWVGAGPNTGELFFGEGSRLTVL.

The chain couples TRBV30 to TRBJ2-1; 9 nucleotides line up with TRBD1. The germline V gene has CDR1 GTSNPN and CDR2 SVGIG (reference sequence). With 3 bases clipped from V and 3 bases from J, the junction kept 6 bases outside the gene matches. This CDR3 has 15 residues. CDR3 sequence reads: CAWREQGAFYNEQFF. CDR3 coding DNA: TGTGCCTGGAGGGAACAGGGGGCTTTCTACAATGAGCAGTTCTTC.